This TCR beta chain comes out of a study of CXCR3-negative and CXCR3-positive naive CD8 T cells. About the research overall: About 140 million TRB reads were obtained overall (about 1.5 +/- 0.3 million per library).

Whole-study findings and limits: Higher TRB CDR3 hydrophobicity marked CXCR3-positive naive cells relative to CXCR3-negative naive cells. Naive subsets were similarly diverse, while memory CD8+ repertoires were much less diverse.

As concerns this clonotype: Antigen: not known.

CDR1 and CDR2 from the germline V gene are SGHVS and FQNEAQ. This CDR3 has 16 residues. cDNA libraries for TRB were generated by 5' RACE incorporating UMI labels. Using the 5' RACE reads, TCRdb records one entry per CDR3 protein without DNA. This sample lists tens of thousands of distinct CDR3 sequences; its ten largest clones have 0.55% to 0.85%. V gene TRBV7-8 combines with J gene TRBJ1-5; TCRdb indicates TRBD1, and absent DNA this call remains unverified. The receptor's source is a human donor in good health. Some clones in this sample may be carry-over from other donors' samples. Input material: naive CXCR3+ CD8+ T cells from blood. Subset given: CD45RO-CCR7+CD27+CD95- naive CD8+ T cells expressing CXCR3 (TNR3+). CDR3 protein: CASSTRQGSIRQPQHF.